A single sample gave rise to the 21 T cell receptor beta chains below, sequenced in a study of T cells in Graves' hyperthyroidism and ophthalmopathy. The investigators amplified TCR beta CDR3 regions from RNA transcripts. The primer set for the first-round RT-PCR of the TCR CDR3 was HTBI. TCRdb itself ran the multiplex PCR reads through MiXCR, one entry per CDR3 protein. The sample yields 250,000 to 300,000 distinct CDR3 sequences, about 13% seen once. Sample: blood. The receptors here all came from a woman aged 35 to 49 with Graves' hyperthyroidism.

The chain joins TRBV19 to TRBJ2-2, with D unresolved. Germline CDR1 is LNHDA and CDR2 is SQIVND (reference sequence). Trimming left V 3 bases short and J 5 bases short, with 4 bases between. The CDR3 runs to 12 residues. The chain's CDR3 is CASSIWTGELFF. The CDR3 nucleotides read TGTGCCAGTAGTATTTGGACCGGGGAGCTGTTTTTT.

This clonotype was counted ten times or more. The DNA for the CDR3 is TGTGCCAGCAGTGAAACGGGACAGATAGCTTTCTTT. Amino acids: CASSETGQIAFF. This rearrangement joins TRBV6-1 to TRBJ1-1; TRBD1 matches at 7 bases. CDR1 and CDR2 (germline): MNHNS, SASEGT. V was clipped by 2 bases and J by 10 bases; unmatched bases: 4. CDR3 length equals 12 residues.

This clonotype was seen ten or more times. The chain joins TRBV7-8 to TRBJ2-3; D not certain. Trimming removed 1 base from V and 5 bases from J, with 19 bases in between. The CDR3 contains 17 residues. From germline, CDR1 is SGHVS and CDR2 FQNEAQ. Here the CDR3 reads CASSLGPWDDGKDTQYF. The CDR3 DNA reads TGTGCCAGCAGCTTAGGCCCTTGGGATGATGGGAAAGATACGCAGTATTTT.

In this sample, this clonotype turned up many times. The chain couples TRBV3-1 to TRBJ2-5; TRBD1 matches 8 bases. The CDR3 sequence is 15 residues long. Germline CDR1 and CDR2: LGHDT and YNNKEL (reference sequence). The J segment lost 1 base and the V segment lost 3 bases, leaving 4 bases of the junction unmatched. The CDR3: CASSQGQGAQETQYF. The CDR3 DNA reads TGTGCCAGCAGCCAGGGGCAGGGGGCCCAAGAGACCCAGTACTTC.

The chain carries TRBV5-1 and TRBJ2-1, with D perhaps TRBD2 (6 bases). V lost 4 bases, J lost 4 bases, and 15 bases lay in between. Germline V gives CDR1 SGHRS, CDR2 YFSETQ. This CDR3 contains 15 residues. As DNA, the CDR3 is TGCGCCAGCAGCAGGACCGGGACTTCATACAATGAGCAGTTCTTC. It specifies CASSRTGTSYNEQFF.

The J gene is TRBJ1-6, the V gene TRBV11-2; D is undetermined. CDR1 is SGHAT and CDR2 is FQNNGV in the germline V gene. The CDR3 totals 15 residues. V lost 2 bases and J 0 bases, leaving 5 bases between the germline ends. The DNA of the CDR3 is TGTGCCAGCAGCTTAAGAAGCTCCTATAATTCACCCCTCCACTTT. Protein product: CASSLRSSYNSPLHF.

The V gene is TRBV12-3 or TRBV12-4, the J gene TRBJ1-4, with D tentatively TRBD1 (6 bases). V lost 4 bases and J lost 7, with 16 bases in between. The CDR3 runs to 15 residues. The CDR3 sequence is CASSSAGARGEKLFF. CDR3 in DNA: TGTGCCAGCAGTTCCGCAGGGGCCCGTGGTGAAAAACTGTTTTTT.

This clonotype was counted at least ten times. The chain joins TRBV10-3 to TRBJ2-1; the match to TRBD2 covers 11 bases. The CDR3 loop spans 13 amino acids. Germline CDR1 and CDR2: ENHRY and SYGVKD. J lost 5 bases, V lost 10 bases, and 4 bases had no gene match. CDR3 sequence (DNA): TGTGCCAGCACTAGCGGGAGTCACAATGAGCAGTTCTTC. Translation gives CASTSGSHNEQFF.

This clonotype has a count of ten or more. The CDR3 spells CSAPAYMNEQYF. The CDR3 DNA sequence: TGCAGTGCCCCGGCTTACATGAACGAGCAGTACTTC. The V call is TRBV20-1, the J call TRBJ2-7; D is uncertain. V was cut by 6 bases and J by 5 bases, with 14 bases left in between. The CDR3 sequence is 12 residues long. CDR1 and CDR2 from the germline V gene are DFQATT and SNEGSKA (reference sequence).

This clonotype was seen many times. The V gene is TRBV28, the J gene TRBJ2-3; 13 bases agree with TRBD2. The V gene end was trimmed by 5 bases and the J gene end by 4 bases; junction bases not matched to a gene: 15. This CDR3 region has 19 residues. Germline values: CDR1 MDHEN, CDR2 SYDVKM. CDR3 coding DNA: TGTGCCAGCAGTCCCCCTATGCATACTAGCGGGAGGGACTCAGATACGCAGTATTTT. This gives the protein CASSPPMHTSGRDSDTQYF.

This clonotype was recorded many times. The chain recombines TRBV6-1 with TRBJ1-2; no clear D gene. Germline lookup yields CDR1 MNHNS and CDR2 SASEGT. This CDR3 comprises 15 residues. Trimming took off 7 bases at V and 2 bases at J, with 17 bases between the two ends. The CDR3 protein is CASIASGRWNYGYTF. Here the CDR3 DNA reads TGTGCCAGCATAGCATCAGGCAGGTGGAACTATGGCTACACCTTC.

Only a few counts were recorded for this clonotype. The CDR3 sequence is CASSQVLAGQSNIQYF. The CDR3, as DNA: TGTGCCAGCAGCCAAGTACTAGCGGGACAGTCGAACATTCAGTACTTC. J is TRBJ2-4 and V is TRBV4-2; 10 bases align to TRBD2. CDR1 is LGHNA, CDR2 YNFKEQ, per germline. Trimming removed 1 base from V and 7 bases from J; junction bases left unmatched: 7. This CDR3 comprises 16 residues.

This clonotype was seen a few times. CDR3 nucleotides: TGTGCCAGCAGTTTAATAGGGGGCGGGACAGATACGCAGTATTTT. Translated: CASSLIGGGTDTQYF. This chain links TRBV28 with TRBJ2-3, with 7 bases identical to TRBD1. The V and J ends lost 2 bases and 3 bases, in that order; junction bases with no gene match: 5. The CDR3 is made up of 15 amino acids. CDR1 MDHEN and CDR2 SYDVKM come from the germline V gene. The whole variable domain, filled in from reference TRBV28 and TRBJ2-3, reads DVKVTQSSRYLVKRTGEKVFLECVQDMDHENMFWYRQDPGLGLRLIYFSYDVKMKEKGDIPEGYSVSREKKERFSLILESASTNQTSMYLCASSLIGGGTDTQYFGPGTRLTVL.

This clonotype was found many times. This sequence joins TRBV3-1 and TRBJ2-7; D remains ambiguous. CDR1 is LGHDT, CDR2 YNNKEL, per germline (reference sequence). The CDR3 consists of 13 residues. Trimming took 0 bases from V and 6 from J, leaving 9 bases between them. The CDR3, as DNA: TGTGCCAGCAGCCAAGATTATGGTCCCGAGCAGTACTTC. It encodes CASSQDYGPEQYF.

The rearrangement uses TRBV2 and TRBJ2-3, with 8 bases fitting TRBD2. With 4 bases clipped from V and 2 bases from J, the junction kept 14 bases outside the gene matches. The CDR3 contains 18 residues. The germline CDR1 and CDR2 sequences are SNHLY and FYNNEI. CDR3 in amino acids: CASSVGGSTSAHTDTQYF. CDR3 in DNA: TGTGCCAGCAGTGTTGGGGGGTCGACTAGCGCCCACACAGATACGCAGTATTTT.

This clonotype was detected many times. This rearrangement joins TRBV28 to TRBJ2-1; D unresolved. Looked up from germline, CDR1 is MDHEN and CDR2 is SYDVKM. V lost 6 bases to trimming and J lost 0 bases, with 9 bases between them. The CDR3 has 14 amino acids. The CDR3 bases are TGTGCCAGCAGAGGCACTGCCTCCTACAATGAGCAGTTCTTC. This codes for CASRGTASYNEQFF.

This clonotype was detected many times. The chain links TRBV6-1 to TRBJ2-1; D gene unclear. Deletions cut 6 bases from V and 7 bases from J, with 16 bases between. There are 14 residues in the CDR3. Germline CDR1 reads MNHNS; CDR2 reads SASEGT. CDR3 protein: CASSPESRLNEQFF. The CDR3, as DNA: TGTGCCAGCAGCCCCGAGAGTCGGTTGAATGAGCAGTTCTTC.

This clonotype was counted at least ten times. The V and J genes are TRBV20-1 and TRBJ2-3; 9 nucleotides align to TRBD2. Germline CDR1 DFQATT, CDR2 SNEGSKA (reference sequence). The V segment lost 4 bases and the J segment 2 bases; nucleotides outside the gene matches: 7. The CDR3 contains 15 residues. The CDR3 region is CSANRLAVYTDTQYF. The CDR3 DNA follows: TGCAGTGCTAACAGACTAGCGGTATACACAGATACGCAGTATTTT.

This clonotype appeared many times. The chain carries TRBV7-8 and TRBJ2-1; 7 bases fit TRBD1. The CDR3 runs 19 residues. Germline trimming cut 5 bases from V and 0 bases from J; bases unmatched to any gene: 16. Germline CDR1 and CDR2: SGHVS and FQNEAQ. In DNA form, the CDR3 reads TGTGCCAGCAGCATCCGGGACAGAGCCTCCCTTAGCTCCTACAATGAGCAGTTCTTC. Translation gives CASSIRDRASLSSYNEQFF.

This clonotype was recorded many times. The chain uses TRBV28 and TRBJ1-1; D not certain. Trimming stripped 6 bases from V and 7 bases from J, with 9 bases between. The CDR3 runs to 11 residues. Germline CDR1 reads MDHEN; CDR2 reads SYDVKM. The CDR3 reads CASSPAFEAFF. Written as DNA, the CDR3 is TGTGCCAGCAGCCCAGCGTTTGAAGCTTTCTTT.

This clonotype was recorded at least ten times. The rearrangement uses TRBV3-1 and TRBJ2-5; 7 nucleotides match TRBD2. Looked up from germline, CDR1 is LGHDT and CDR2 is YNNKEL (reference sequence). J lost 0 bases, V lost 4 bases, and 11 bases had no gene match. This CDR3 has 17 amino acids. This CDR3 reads CASSLYGAGVHQETQYF. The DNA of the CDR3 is TGTGCCAGCAGCCTGTACGGGGCGGGAGTTCACCAAGAGACCCAGTACTTC.